This TCR beta chain was documented in a study of CD4 T cells in relation to SARS-CoV-2 and coronaviruses. Trimming shortened V by 7 bases and J by 2 bases, and 18 bases separated the two germline ends. Germline V lookup: CDR1 SEHNR, CDR2 FQNEAQ (reference sequence). The CDR3 contains 16 residues. Uncultured naive and memory CD4+ T cells supplied DNA for deep TCR-beta sequencing. TCRdb's copy holds only in-frame clones and misses some; the assay was immunoSEQ multiplex PCR. The sample yields approximately 60,000 clones, roughly nine tenths seen once. Notes on this clone: Its antigen is not known.

Overall study results and limits: Samples before the pandemic and after infection were not matched within any donor.

The sample was naive CD4+ T cells from PBMCs. Subset indicated: naive CD4+ T cells isolated by negative enrichment. The clonotype originates from an adult with COVID-19. J is TRBJ2-1 and V is TRBV7-9, with D uncertain. CDR3 nucleotide sequence: TGTGCCAGCACCCACATTGGGATAATGCCCTACAATGAGCAGTTCTTC. Its protein is CASTHIGIMPYNEQFF. Together with reference TRBV7-9 and TRBJ2-1, the CDR3 gives the full variable domain: DTGVSQNPRHKITKRGQNVTFRCDPISEHNRLYWYRQTLGQGPEFLTYFQNEAQLEKSRLLSDRFSAERPKGSFSTLEIQRTEQGDSAMYLCASTHIGIMPYNEQFFGPGTRLTVL.